This T cell receptor (beta chain) stems from a study of blood T cell repertoires in COVID-19. Germline CDR1 is SGHRS and CDR2 is YFSETQ. The length of the CDR3 is 16 residues. J lost 0 bases, V lost 4 bases, and 6 bases had no gene match. Some clones are missing from TCRdb's copy, which holds only in-frame ones; the method was immunoSEQ multiplex PCR. The data show about 75,000 clones, 75% to 85% seen once. The sequenced sample consisted of peripheral blood. V usage is TRBV5-1 and J usage is TRBJ2-3; 9 nucleotides line up with TRBD2. This TCR derives from a woman aged 50 to 65 with acute or convalescent COVID-19. The CDR3 reads CASSPTSGQSTDTQYF. The CDR3 coding sequence is TGCGCCAGCAGCCCTACTAGCGGGCAGAGCACAGATACGCAGTATTTT.